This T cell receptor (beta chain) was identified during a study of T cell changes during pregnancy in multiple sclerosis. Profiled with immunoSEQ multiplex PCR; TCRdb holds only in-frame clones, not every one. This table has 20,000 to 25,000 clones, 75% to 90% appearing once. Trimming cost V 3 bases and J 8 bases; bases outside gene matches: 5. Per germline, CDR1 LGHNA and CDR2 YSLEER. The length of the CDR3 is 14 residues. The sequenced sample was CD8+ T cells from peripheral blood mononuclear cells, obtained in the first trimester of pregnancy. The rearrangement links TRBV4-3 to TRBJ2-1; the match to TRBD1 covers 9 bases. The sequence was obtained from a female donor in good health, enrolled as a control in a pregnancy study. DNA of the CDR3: TGCGCCAGCAGCCAGGACAGGGGAGGCGATGAGCAGTTCTTC. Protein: CASSQDRGGDEQFF.